This TCR beta chain came from a study of T cell repertoires in cytomegalovirus infection (dated by TCRdb to the late 2010s). Regarding the research as a whole: The peptide stimulations were aimed at well-studied HLA-B-restricted epitopes as well as recently identified HLA-C-restricted CMV epitopes, whose presentation resists viral immunomodulation. Donor HLA type was relevant to the analysis, as public TCR beta signatures indicated carriage of CMV infection together with the matching HLA type.

The treatment or condition label corresponds to: in vitro stimulation with specific CMV peptide epitopes to enrich CMV-specific T cells. On this clonotype: The target of this receptor is not known. There are no base qualities to consult, and no much larger clone falls within one base.

The junction shows trimming of 6 bases on V and 1 base on J, and the gene matches do not reach 3 bases of it. From the germline V gene, CDR1 is SNHLY and CDR2 is FYNNEI. The CDR3 covers 16 residues, taking in both the cysteine and the phenylalanine. The kept DNA is CDR3 alone, 48 bases in frame from the first base. What the work shows at the level of the full study, not this receptor alone: In both this cohort and an independent roughly 330-donor cohort, the cumulative frequency of public TCR beta family members distinguished carriers of CMV infection plus the relevant HLA type. The ex vivo response was dominated by HLA-C-restricted CMV-specific TCR beta clonotypes, and the single most frequent clonotype in two of eight donors was supplied by these HLA-C-restricted clonotypes.

TCRdb names Illumina HiSeq 1500 as the instrument used. TCRdb ran its own pipeline on the public reads, namely fastp trimming at Q25 and MiXCR clone calling, and kept in-frame beta chains. Each record represents a unique CDR3 protein, reported with the most common genes and DNA among its rows. Across this sample there are approximately 25,000 distinct CDR3 sequences, with about 19% seen only once. About four fifths of the sample lies in the top ten. The chain was built from TRBV2 and TRBJ2-1; 13 bases in the middle match TRBD2. The TCR sequence derives from a human donor in good health (CMV status not recorded). Some clones in this sample may be carry-over from other donors' samples. The sequenced sample was CD8+ T cells from cultured PBMCs, obtained from culture after CMV antigen stimulation. The CDR3: CASRTSGGYSYNEQFF. The DNA sequence is given as TGTGCCAGCAGGACTAGCGGGGGGTATTCCTACAATGAGCAGTTCTTC.